Here is one TCR beta chain with its context. Its specificity is unknown. Germline V gene data show CDR1 as MNHNY and CDR2 as SVGAGI (reference sequence). This CDR3 contains 11 residues. V dropped 6 bases and J dropped 5 bases, with 5 bases sitting between them. This specimen comes from a study of neoadjuvant nivolumab and ipilimumab in lung cancer. Study conclusions and caveats: Compared with tumor-adjacent uninvolved lung, resected tumors showed greater richness and clonality.

Clones were read by immunoSEQ multiplex PCR, and TCRdb kept only the in-frame ones, dropping some. The data hold some 29,000 clones, with approximately 83% observed a single time. The source is an adult with non-small cell lung cancer. The V gene is TRBV6-6, the J gene TRBJ2-1; D is undetermined. The sample in question was tumor tissue, obtained after neoadjuvant nivolumab, alone or with ipilimumab, at or shortly before surgery. The CDR3 is CASRWDNEQFF. The CDR3 nucleotides are TGTGCCAGCAGATGGGACAATGAGCAGTTCTTC.